Sequencing of this TCR beta chain was carried out in a study of T cell responses to AZD1222 COVID-19 vaccine. On this clone: The antigen remains unidentified.

Germline lookup yields CDR1 SEHNR and CDR2 FQNEAQ (reference sequence). The CDR3 is 15 amino acids. V lost 5 bases and J lost 0, with 14 bases in between. The protocol was immunoSEQ multiplex PCR, while the TCRdb copy is restricted to in-frame clones and leaves out a portion. Here the sample spans 140,000 or so clones, roughly 93% being singletons. Study results and limitations: Dominant at 160-218 and 743-854, vaccine-associated CD4 TCRs also spanned spike.

Sequencing used peripheral blood, obtained 28 days after the second AZD1222 dose. The receptor was isolated from an adult who received the AZD1222 COVID-19 vaccine. The V and J genes are TRBV7-9 and TRBJ2-7, with a weak D call TRBD2 (5 bases). CDR3 loop: CASSPEVRGSYEQYF. The CDR3 DNA is TGTGCCAGCAGCCCGGAGGTACGTGGCTCCTACGAGCAGTACTTC. The variable domain in full, completed from reference TRBV7-9 and TRBJ2-7, reads DTGVSQNPRHKITKRGQNVTFRCDPISEHNRLYWYRQTLGQGPEFLTYFQNEAQLEKSRLLSDRFSAERPKGSFSTLEIQRTEQGDSAMYLCASSPEVRGSYEQYFGPGTRLTVT.